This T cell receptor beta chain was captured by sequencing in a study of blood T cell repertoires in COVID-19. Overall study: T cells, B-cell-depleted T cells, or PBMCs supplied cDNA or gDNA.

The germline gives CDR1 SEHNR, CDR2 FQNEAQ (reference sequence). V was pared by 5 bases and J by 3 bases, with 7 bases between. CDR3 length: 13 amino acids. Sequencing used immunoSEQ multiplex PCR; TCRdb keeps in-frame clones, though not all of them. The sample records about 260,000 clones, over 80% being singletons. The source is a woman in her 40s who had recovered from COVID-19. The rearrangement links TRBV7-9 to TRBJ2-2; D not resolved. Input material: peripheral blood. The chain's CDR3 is CASSPRHTGELFF. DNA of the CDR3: TGTGCCAGCAGCCCGCGCCACACCGGGGAGCTGTTTTTT.